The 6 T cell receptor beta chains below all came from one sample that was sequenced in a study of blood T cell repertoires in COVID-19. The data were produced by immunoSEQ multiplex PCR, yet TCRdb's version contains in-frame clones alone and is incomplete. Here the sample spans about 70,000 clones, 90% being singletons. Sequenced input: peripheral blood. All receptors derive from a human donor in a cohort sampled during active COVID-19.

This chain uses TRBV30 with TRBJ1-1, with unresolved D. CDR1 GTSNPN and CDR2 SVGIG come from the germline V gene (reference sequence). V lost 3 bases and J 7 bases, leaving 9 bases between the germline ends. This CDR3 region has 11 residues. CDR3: CAWSWQIEAFF. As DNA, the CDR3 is TGTGCCTGGAGCTGGCAGATTGAAGCTTTCTTT.

The chain's CDR3 is CASSGTGPPLEYF. In nucleotides, the CDR3 is TGTGCCAGCAGTGGGACAGGGCCCCCCCTTGAGTACTTC. The V and J genes are TRBV28 and TRBJ2-7, with TRBD1 matching 9 bases. The germline V gene has CDR1 MDHEN and CDR2 SYDVKM. V lost 5 bases and J lost 11; bases outside the gene matches: 10. The CDR3 consists of 13 residues.

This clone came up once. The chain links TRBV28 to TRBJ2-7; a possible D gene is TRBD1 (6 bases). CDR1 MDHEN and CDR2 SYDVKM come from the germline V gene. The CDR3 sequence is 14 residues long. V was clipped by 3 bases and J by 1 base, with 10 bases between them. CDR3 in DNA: TGTGCCAGCAGTTTGACAGGCCTTTCCTACGAGCAGTACTTC. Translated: CASSLTGLSYEQYF.

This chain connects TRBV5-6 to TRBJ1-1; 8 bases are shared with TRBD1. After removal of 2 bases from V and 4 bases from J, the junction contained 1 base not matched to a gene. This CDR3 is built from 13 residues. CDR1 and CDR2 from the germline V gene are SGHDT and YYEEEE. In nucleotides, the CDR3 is TGTGCCAGCAGCTTAGACAGGGGCACTGAAGCTTTCTTT. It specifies CASSLDRGTEAFF.

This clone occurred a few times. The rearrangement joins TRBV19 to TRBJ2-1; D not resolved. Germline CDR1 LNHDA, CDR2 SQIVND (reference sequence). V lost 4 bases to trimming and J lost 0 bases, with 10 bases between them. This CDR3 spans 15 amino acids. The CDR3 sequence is CASSRAQSSYNEQFF. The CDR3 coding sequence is TGTGCCAGTAGTAGAGCGCAGAGCTCCTACAATGAGCAGTTCTTC.

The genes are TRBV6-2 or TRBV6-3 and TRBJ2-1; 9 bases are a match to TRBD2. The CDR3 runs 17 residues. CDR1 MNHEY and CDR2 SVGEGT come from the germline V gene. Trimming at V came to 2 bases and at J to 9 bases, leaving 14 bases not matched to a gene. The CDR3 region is CASSYDEREDTRGEQFF. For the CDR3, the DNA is TGTGCCAGCAGTTACGATGAGCGGGAGGATACACGAGGTGAGCAGTTCTTC.